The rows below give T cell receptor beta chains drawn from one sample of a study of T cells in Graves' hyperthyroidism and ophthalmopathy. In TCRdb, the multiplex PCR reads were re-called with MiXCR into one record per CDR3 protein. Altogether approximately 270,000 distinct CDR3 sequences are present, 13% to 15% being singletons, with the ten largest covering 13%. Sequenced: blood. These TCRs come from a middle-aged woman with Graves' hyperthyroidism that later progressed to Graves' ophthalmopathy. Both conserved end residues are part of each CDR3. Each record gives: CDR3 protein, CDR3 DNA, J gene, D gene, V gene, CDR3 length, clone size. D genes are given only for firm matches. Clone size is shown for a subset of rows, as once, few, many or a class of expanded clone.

cdr3_aa: CASSDEASSYEQYF; cdr3_nt: TGTGCCAGCAGTGATGAGGCGTCATCCTACGAGCAGTACTTC; j_call: TRBJ2-7; d_call: .; v_call: TRBV2; cdr3_length: 14; clone_size: many
cdr3_aa: CASSLVSAPNTEAFF; cdr3_nt: TGCGCCAGCAGCTTGGTGTCAGCGCCAAACACTGAAGCTTTCTTT; j_call: TRBJ1-1; d_call: .; v_call: TRBV5-1; cdr3_length: 15; clone_size: many
cdr3_aa: CASRAGGANVLTF; cdr3_nt: TGTGCCAGCAGAGCGGGGGGGGCCAACGTCCTGACTTTC; j_call: TRBJ2-6; d_call: TRBD2; v_call: TRBV2; cdr3_length: 13; clone_size: many
cdr3_aa: CASSDRQAYRRNTEAFF; cdr3_nt: TGTGCCAGCAGTGATCGACAGGCATACCGCCGGAACACTGAAGCTTTCTTT; j_call: TRBJ1-1; d_call: .; v_call: TRBV6-1; cdr3_length: 17; clone_size: few
cdr3_aa: CASRNWDNEQFF; cdr3_nt: TGTGCCAGCCGGAACTGGGACAATGAGCAGTTCTTC; j_call: TRBJ2-1; d_call: .; v_call: TRBV2; cdr3_length: 12; clone_size: many
cdr3_aa: CSARRDTQYF; cdr3_nt: TGCAGTGCTAGACGAGATACGCAGTATTTT; j_call: TRBJ2-3; d_call: .; v_call: TRBV20-1; cdr3_length: 10; clone_size: many
cdr3_aa: CASNEGAYGHTF; cdr3_nt: TGTGCCAGTAACGAGGGGGCTTATGGCCACACCTTC; j_call: TRBJ1-2; d_call: TRBD1; v_call: TRBV19; cdr3_length: 12; clone_size: few
cdr3_aa: CASSKAWTSYEQYF; cdr3_nt: TGTGCCAGCTCTAAGGCGTGGACTAGCTACGAGCAGTACTTC; j_call: TRBJ2-7; d_call: TRBD2; v_call: TRBV27; cdr3_length: 14; clone_size: many
cdr3_aa: CASSEEKGQGSTNIQYF; cdr3_nt: TGTGCCAGCAGTGAGGAAAAGGGACAGGGATCTACAAACATTCAGTACTTC; j_call: TRBJ2-4; d_call: TRBD1; v_call: TRBV25-1; cdr3_length: 17; clone_size: many
cdr3_aa: CASKVTSAYEQYF; cdr3_nt: TGTGCCAGCAAGGTTACCTCTGCCTACGAGCAGTACTTC; j_call: TRBJ2-7; d_call: .; v_call: TRBV12-3/TRBV12-4; cdr3_length: 13; clone_size: many
cdr3_aa: CATSSHQGGEGETQYF; cdr3_nt: TGTGCCACCAGCAGCCACCAGGGGGGGGAAGGGGAGACCCAGTACTTC; j_call: TRBJ2-5; d_call: .; v_call: TRBV15; cdr3_length: 16; clone_size: many
cdr3_aa: CASSEIGGPLYEQYF; cdr3_nt: TGTGCCAGCAGTGAAATAGGCGGACCGCTCTACGAGCAGTACTTC; j_call: TRBJ2-7; d_call: .; v_call: TRBV6-1; cdr3_length: 15; clone_size: many
cdr3_aa: CASSTPWTGASGANVLTF; cdr3_nt: TGTGCCAGCAGCACACCATGGACAGGGGCTTCTGGGGCCAACGTCCTGACTTTC; j_call: TRBJ2-6; d_call: TRBD1; v_call: TRBV7-9; cdr3_length: 18; clone_size: .
cdr3_aa: CSAPTGPLYEQYF; cdr3_nt: TGCAGTGCTCCCACGGGACCGCTATACGAGCAGTACTTC; j_call: TRBJ2-7; d_call: .; v_call: TRBV20-1; cdr3_length: 13; clone_size: many
cdr3_aa: CASSQDRSGTDTQYF; cdr3_nt: TGTGCCAGCAGCCAAGATAGAAGCGGGACAGATACGCAGTATTTT; j_call: TRBJ2-3; d_call: .; v_call: TRBV4-2; cdr3_length: 15; clone_size: many